This is a list of T cell receptor beta chains from one sample in a study of OX40 agonist ivuxolimab in advanced cancers. The protocol was immunoSEQ multiplex PCR, while the TCRdb copy is restricted to in-frame clones and leaves out a portion. Among 79,000 or so clones listed, 75% to 95% were seen once. This specimen consisted of CD4+ or CD8+ T cells sorted from blood, obtained in a trial of the OX40 agonist ivuxolimab. The receptor source for this set is an adult with an advanced solid tumor such as melanoma, head and neck, liver or kidney cancer. CDR3s include the opening cysteine and the closing phenylalanine or tryptophan. A D gene is named only where the DNA matches it firmly. Clone size appears in some rows only: once, few, many, or a class for an expanded clone.

V	D	J	size	CDR3	DNA
TRBV9	.	TRBJ1-1	.	CASSGVGREAFF	TGTGCCAGCAGCGGGGTGGGGAGGGAAGCTTTCTTT
TRBV7-9	.	TRBJ2-7	.	CASRTELENEQYF	TGTGCCAGCAGGACGGAATTGGAGAACGAGCAGTACTTC
TRBV20-1	TRBD2	TRBJ2-1	.	CSVVGGNEQFF	TGCAGTGTGGTCGGGGGGAATGAGCAGTTCTTC
TRBV5-1	TRBD1	TRBJ1-3	.	CASSIDRETGNTIYF	TGCGCCAGCAGCATCGACAGGGAAACTGGAAACACCATATATTTT
TRBV4-2	TRBD2	TRBJ2-5	.	CASSPTPLAGREETQYF	TGTGCCAGCAGCCCAACACCTCTAGCGGGACGGGAAGAGACCCAGTACTTC
TRBV6-1	.	TRBJ2-5	.	CASSEVYGQETQYF	TGTGCCAGCAGTGAAGTTTATGGGCAAGAGACCCAGTACTTC
TRBV28	.	TRBJ2-7	.	CATRRVMDYEQYF	TGTGCCACCCGACGGGTCATGGACTACGAGCAGTACTTC
TRBV7-2	.	TRBJ2-2	few	CASSLRGLQTGELFF	TGTGCCAGCAGCTTAAGGGGACTCCAGACCGGGGAGCTGTTTTTT
TRBV6-5	TRBD1	TRBJ1-2	.	CASTRDRNYGYTF	TGTGCCAGCACCAGGGACAGAAATTATGGCTACACCTTC
TRBV7-9	TRBD2	TRBJ2-1	once	CASSSLPGLAGGIEQFF	TGTGCCAGCAGCTCCCTTCCGGGACTAGCGGGAGGAATTGAGCAGTTCTTC
TRBV28	.	TRBJ2-7	.	CASSPGDRSYEQYF	TGTGCCAGCAGCCCGGGGGACAGAAGCTACGAGCAGTACTTC
TRBV4-1	.	TRBJ1-1	.	CASSQDHRDTEAFF	TGCGCCAGCAGCCAAGATCACCGGGACACTGAAGCTTTCTTT
TRBV7-3	TRBD1	TRBJ1-2	.	CASSPTGGWISF	TGTGCCAGCAGCCCGACAGGGGGGTGGATCTCCTTC
TRBV5-4	.	TRBJ1-1	.	CASSLGQQNTEAFF	TGTGCCAGCAGCTTGGGACAACAGAACACTGAAGCTTTCTTT
TRBV7-9	.	TRBJ1-2	.	CASTRSLSRRANGYTF	TGTGCCAGCACCCGAAGCCTCTCCCGCAGGGCCAACGGCTACACCTTC
TRBV27	.	TRBJ2-5	.	CASAQGLQETQYF	TGTGCCAGCGCTCAGGGCCTACAAGAGACCCAGTACTTC
TRBV2	.	TRBJ1-1	.	CASKGGWNTEAFF	TGTGCCAGCAAAGGCGGTTGGAACACTGAAGCTTTCTTT
TRBV2	TRBD1	TRBJ2-1	.	CASQSGTGGNEQFF	TGTGCCAGCCAGTCCGGGACAGGGGGAAATGAGCAGTTCTTC
TRBV5-6	TRBD1	TRBJ2-2	.	CASSRRQGIYTGELFF	TGTGCCAGCAGCCGCCGACAGGGGATTTACACCGGGGAGCTGTTTTTT
TRBV7-2	TRBD2	TRBJ2-1	.	CASSLALASGSYNEQFF	TGTGCCAGCAGCTTAGCTTTGGCAAGCGGGAGTTACAATGAGCAGTTCTTC
TRBV28	TRBD1	TRBJ2-5	.	CASRTGGGETQYF	TGTGCCAGTAGGACAGGGGGCGGTGAGACCCAGTACTTC
TRBV2	.	TRBJ2-2	.	CASTLALNTGELFF	TGTGCCAGCACCCTAGCACTGAACACCGGGGAGCTGTTTTTT
TRBV4-2	TRBD2	TRBJ2-4	.	CASSPSLAGAKNIQYF	TGTGCCAGCAGCCCTAGTCTAGCGGGAGCCAAAAACATTCAGTACTTC
TRBV5-8	TRBD1	TRBJ2-7	.	CASSSDRVWGYEQYF	TGTGCCAGCAGCTCCGACAGGGTGTGGGGTTACGAGCAGTACTTC
TRBV29-1	.	TRBJ1-2	.	CSVTRLGYGYTF	TGCAGCGTTACCAGACTAGGGTATGGCTACACCTTC